Following are 16 T cell receptor beta chains from one sample sequenced in a study of PD-1 blockade in classical Hodgkin lymphoma (dated by TCRdb to 2020 to 2021). Library prep was done by the immunoSEQ multiplex PCR assay. TCRdb took over this immuneACCESS table, retaining in-frame rearrangements with V and J assigned. Such tables are incomplete; in checked studies, under half of the missing clones stem from an unresolved V gene, and the remainder is unexplained. The sample includes roughly 61,000 clones, with roughly 90% observed a single time. The top ten constitute 8% to 13% of the sample. The sample's time point label, decoded: cycle 2 day 1 (C2D1) of nivolumab. Relapse after autologous stem cell transplantation had occurred in all trial patients, and cohorts A, B and C were distinguished by prior brentuximab vedotin exposure. The sample here was peripheral blood mononuclear cells (PBMCs), taken before the second cycle of nivolumab. Every receptor here comes from a human donor with classical Hodgkin lymphoma.

The chain links TRBV5-1 to TRBJ2-3; D is unclear. Germline CDR1 is SGHRS and CDR2 is YFSETQ. The CDR3 is made up of 12 amino acids. Trimming left V 0 bases short and J 4 bases short, with 3 bases between. CDR3 amino acids: CASSLVPDTQYF. CDR3 nucleotides: TGCGCCAGCAGCTTGGTCCCAGATACGCAGTATTTT.

The genes are TRBV28 and TRBJ2-3; D possibly uses TRBD1 or TRBD2 (7 bases each). This CDR3 contains 16 residues. CDR1 is MDHEN and CDR2 is SYDVKM in the germline V gene. The ends were cut back, 6 bases at V and 2 bases at J, with 18 bases in the middle. DNA of the CDR3: TGTGCCAGCAGCTCAAATCAGGGGGGGACCACAGATACGCAGTATTTT. Protein: CASSSNQGGTTDTQYF.

The chain is built from TRBV7-9 and TRBJ2-1; no definite D call. The ends were cut back, 5 bases at V and 3 bases at J, with 5 bases in the middle. The germline CDR1 and CDR2 sequences are SEHNR and FQNEAQ (reference sequence). CDR3 length: 12 residues. CDR3 amino acids: CASSLSYNEQFF. CDR3 bases: TGTGCCAGCAGCCTGAGCTACAATGAGCAGTTCTTC.

CDR3 protein: CASSLSGPEQYF. DNA for the CDR3: TGCGCCAGCAGCTTGTCTGGTCCCGAGCAGTACTTC. The chain joins TRBV5-1 to TRBJ2-7; no definite D call. Trimming removed 1 base at V and 6 bases at J, with 8 bases between. The CDR3 consists of 12 residues. Per the germline V gene, CDR1 is SGHRS and CDR2 is YFSETQ.

The chain combines TRBV4-2 with TRBJ2-4; TRBD2 agrees at 8 bases. CDR1 is LGHNA, CDR2 YNFKEQ, per germline. The CDR3 has 16 amino acids. With 0 bases clipped from V and 5 bases from J, the junction kept 6 bases outside the gene matches. The CDR3 DNA reads TGTGCCAGCAGCCAAGAGGACGCGGGGGGCCAAAACATTCAGTACTTC. This codes for CASSQEDAGGQNIQYF.

This rearrangement joins TRBV11-2 to TRBJ2-5; D may be TRBD1 or TRBD2 (5 bases each). V lost 1 base to trimming and J lost 3 bases, with 15 bases between them. Germline assignment: CDR1 SGHAT and CDR2 FQNNGV. The CDR3 has 16 residues. In nucleotides, the CDR3 is TGTGCCAGCAGCTTAGGGCTATGGGGGTCTAAAGAGACCCAGTACTTC. Its translation is CASSLGLWGSKETQYF.

This clone was recorded once. A read error may produce the germline difference seen at one junction end. The chain combines TRBV6-5 with TRBJ2-5; D remains ambiguous. This CDR3 region has 11 residues. Looked up from germline, CDR1 is MNHEY and CDR2 is SVGAGI. CDR3 residues: CAGSTRETQYF. The CDR3 nucleotides read TGTGCCGGCAGCACACGAGAGACCCAGTACTTC.

This clone was seen a single time. A junction boundary mismatches the germline segment, possibly from a read error. Distinct nucleotide sequences in the sample also encode this CDR3. This chain links TRBV28 with TRBJ1-2; D is possibly TRBD1 (6 bases). The germline CDR1 and CDR2 sequences are MDHEN and SYDVKM. The CDR3 sequence is 15 residues long. CDR3 nucleotides: TGTGCCAGCAGTCCTGGACAGATTCCGCTTTTTGGCTATACCTTC. Amino acid sequence: CASSPGQIPLFGYTF.

The chain's CDR3 is CASRGFRDPLYEQYF. In nucleotides, the CDR3 is TGTGCCAGCAGGGGATTCAGGGACCCTCTCTACGAGCAGTACTTC. J is TRBJ2-7 and V is TRBV27; TRBD1 or TRBD2 may be the D gene (5 bases each). This CDR3 comprises 15 residues. The V gene's germline CDR1 is MNHEY and CDR2 SMNVEV (reference sequence). V lost 6 bases and J lost 3, with 18 bases in between.

The chain links TRBV27 to TRBJ2-4; 9 nucleotides match TRBD1. The germline CDR1 and CDR2 sequences are MNHEY and SMNVEV (reference sequence). V lost 2 bases to trimming and J lost 9 bases; unmatched junction nucleotides: 8. This CDR3 is built from 15 residues. The CDR3 loop is CASSLGYRGRSIQYF. In DNA form, the CDR3 reads TGTGCCAGCAGTTTAGGCTACAGGGGGCGAAGCATTCAGTACTTC.

Details on this clone: Within the sample, other DNA sequences also encode this same CDR3. The chain uses TRBV11-3 and TRBJ2-5; D not resolved. Trimming took off 1 base at V and 1 base at J, with 4 bases between the two ends. The germline CDR1 and CDR2 sequences are SGHNT and YENEEA. The CDR3 has 13 residues. The CDR3 DNA sequence: TGTGCCAGCAGCTTAGGGGGCCAAGAGACCCAGTACTTC. Amino acids: CASSLGGQETQYF.

About this clone itself: An end of the junction does not agree with germline; a read error may underlie this. The chain carries TRBV2 and TRBJ2-2, with D uncertain. CDR3 length: 12 amino acids. CDR1 and CDR2 (germline): SNHLY, FYNNEI. CDR3 sequence: CASSDVTRELFF. The CDR3 DNA reads TGTGCCAGCAGTGATGTCACCCGGGAGCTGTTTTTT.

The chain uses TRBV2 and TRBJ2-5; D unclear. This CDR3 has 10 residues. V shed 5 bases and J shed 5 bases, with 3 bases lying between them. CDR1 and CDR2 (germline): SNHLY, FYNNEI. The CDR3 loop is CASSPETQYF. DNA of the CDR3: TGTGCCAGCAGTCCGGAGACCCAGTACTTC.

V is TRBV4-3 and J is TRBJ2-3; D remains unclear. The germline gives CDR1 LGHNA, CDR2 YSLEER. The CDR3 covers 13 residues. The V end lost 0 bases, the J end lost 5 bases, and 6 bases lay between the germline ends. CDR3 DNA: TGCGCCAGCAGCCAAGATGAGCAAGATACGCAGTATTTT. Translated, it gives CASSQDEQDTQYF.

The genes are TRBV7-6 and TRBJ1-3; the D is unclear. This CDR3 has 12 residues. Germline V gene sequence: CDR1 SGHVS, CDR2 FNYEAQ. Trimming shortened V by 2 bases and J by 6 bases, and 5 bases separated the two germline ends. The CDR3 reads CASSLSENTIYF. CDR3 DNA: TGTGCCAGCAGCTTATCCGAAAACACCATATATTTT.

The chain carries TRBV7-3 and TRBJ2-3; D possibly corresponds to TRBD2 (6 bases). V was trimmed by 2 bases and J by 0 bases, leaving 12 bases between them. The CDR3 has 16 residues. Germline V CDR1 and CDR2: SGHTA, FQGTGA. The CDR3 region has the DNA TGTGCCAGCAGCTTAGGGGGGATCTTAAGCACAGATACGCAGTATTTT. It specifies CASSLGGILSTDTQYF.